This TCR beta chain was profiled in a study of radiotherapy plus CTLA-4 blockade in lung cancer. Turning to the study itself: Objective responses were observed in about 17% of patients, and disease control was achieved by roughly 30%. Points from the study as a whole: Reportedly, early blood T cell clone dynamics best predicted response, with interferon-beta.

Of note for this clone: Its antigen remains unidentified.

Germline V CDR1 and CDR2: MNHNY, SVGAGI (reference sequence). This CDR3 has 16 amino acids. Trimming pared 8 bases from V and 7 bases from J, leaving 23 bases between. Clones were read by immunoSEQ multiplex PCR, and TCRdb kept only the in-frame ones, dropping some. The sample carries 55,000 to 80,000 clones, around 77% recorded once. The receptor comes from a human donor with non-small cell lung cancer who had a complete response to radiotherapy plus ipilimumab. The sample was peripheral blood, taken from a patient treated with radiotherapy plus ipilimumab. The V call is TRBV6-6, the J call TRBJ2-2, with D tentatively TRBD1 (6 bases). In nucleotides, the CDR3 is TGTGCCAGCCCTCGCCCTCCTACAGGGTCCGACGGGGAGCTGTTTTTT. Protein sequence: CASPRPPTGSDGELFF.